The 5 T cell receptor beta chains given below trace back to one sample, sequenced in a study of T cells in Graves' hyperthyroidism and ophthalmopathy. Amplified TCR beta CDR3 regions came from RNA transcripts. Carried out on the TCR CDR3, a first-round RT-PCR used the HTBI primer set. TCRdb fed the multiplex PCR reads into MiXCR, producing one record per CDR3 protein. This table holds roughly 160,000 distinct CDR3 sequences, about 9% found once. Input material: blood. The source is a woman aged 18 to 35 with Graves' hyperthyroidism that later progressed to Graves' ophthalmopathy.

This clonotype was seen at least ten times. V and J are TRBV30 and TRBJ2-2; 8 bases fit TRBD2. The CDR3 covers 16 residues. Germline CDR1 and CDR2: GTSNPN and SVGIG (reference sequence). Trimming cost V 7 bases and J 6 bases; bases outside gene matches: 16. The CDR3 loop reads CAFPHLSGRAAGELFF. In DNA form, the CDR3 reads TGTGCCTTCCCCCACCTATCCGGGAGGGCCGCCGGGGAGCTGTTTTTT.

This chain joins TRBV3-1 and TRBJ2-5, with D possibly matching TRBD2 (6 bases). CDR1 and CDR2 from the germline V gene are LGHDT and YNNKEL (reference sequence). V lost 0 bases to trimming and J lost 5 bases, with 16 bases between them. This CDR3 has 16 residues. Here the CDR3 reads CASSQDPGEMEETQYF. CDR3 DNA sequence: TGTGCCAGCAGCCAAGATCCGGGGGAAATGGAGGAGACCCAGTACTTC.

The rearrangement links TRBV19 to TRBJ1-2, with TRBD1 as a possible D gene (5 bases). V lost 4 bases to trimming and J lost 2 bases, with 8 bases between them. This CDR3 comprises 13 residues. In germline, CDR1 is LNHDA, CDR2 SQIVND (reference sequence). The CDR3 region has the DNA TGTGCCAGTAGTAAGGACATGAACTATGGCTACACCTTC. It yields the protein CASSKDMNYGYTF.

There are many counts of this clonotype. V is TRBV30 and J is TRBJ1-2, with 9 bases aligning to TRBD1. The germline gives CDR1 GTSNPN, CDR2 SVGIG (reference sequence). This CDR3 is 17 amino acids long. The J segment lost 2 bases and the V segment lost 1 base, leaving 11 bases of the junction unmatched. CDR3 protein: CAWSGVGTGFVNYGYTF. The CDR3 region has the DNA TGTGCCTGGAGTGGGGTCGGGACAGGGTTTGTCAACTATGGCTACACCTTC.

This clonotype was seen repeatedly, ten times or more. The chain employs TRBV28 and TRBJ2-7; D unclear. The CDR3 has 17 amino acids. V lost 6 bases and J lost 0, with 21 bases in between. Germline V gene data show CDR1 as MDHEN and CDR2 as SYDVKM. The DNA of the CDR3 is TGTGCCAGCAGCTGGACGCTGGATCTGAAAAGCTCCTACGAGCAGTACTTC. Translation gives CASSWTLDLKSSYEQYF.